The 23 T cell receptor beta chains reported below all come from one sample, sequenced in a study of T cell changes during pregnancy in multiple sclerosis. Measured with immunoSEQ multiplex PCR; TCRdb has only the in-frame clones, and not every one. This sample has tens of thousands of clones, with approximately 95% found just once. The input for sequencing was peripheral blood, taken in the second trimester of pregnancy. Receptors originate from a female donor in good health, enrolled as a control in a pregnancy study.

V gene TRBV29-1 combines with J gene TRBJ2-2; TRBD2 might be the D (5 bases). V shed 2 bases and J shed 3 bases, with 13 bases lying between them. CDR1 and CDR2 from the germline V gene are SQVTM and ANQGSEA. The CDR3 is 15 amino acids. CDR3 loop: CSVEIGVSHTGELFF. The CDR3 DNA follows: TGCAGCGTTGAAATCGGGGTTTCACACACCGGGGAGCTGTTTTTT.

The V call is TRBV5-1, the J call TRBJ1-1; 7 nucleotides agree with TRBD1. CDR3 length: 14 residues. Germline CDR1 SGHRS, CDR2 YFSETQ. The junction had 5 bases not matched to a gene; V was cut back by 1 base and J by 5 bases. The CDR3 bases are TGCGCCAGCAGCTTGTTCACAGGGGTTACTGAAGCTTTCTTT. This translates into CASSLFTGVTEAFF.

In DNA, the CDR3 is TGCGCCAGCAGCTCGTCGGGAATCTCTGGGGCCAACGTCCTGACTTTC. Its protein product is CASSSSGISGANVLTF. The chain combines TRBV5-1 with TRBJ2-6; tentative D call: TRBD2 (5 bases). Looked up from germline, CDR1 is SGHRS and CDR2 is YFSETQ. With 3 bases removed from V and 0 bases from J, the gap between germline ends came to 10 bases. This CDR3 spans 16 amino acids.

Only a few counts were recorded for this clone. The V and J genes are TRBV4-1 and TRBJ1-1; no firm D call. The CDR3 has 16 amino acids. The V and J ends lost 6 bases and 5 bases respectively, with 22 bases between them. The germline V gene encodes CDR1 MGHRA and CDR2 YSYEKL. CDR3: CASRIILSPRRTEAFF. The CDR3 region has the DNA TGCGCCAGCAGAATTATTCTTTCACCCCGTCGGACTGAAGCTTTCTTT.

V and J are TRBV6-6 and TRBJ1-1, with TRBD1 matching over 8 bases. The CDR3 length is 13 residues. Germline values: CDR1 MNHNY, CDR2 SVGAGI (reference sequence). J lost 13 bases, V lost 6 bases, and 13 bases had no gene match. CDR3 protein: CASSPAGTGWDFF. The CDR3 DNA reads TGTGCCAGCAGCCCCGCCGGGACAGGTTGGGATTTCTTT.

This chain uses TRBV30 with TRBJ2-1, with D tentatively TRBD1 (5 bases). Germline V gene sequence: CDR1 GTSNPN, CDR2 SVGIG (reference sequence). The CDR3 extends over 13 amino acids. The V end lost 5 bases, the J end lost 4 bases, and 12 bases lay between the germline ends. The DNA of the CDR3 is TGTGCCTGGCAAAGGGGCGAGTACAATGAGCAGTTCTTC. This gives the protein CAWQRGEYNEQFF.

The chain recombines TRBV5-6 with TRBJ2-7, with TRBD1 matching over 7 bases. This CDR3 is 13 amino acids long. CDR1 and CDR2 (germline): SGHDT, YYEEEE. The junction had 6 bases not matched to a gene; V was cut back by 3 bases and J by 6 bases. This chain's CDR3 is CASSSDRVGEQYF. The CDR3 nucleotides are TGTGCCAGCAGCTCAGACAGGGTCGGCGAGCAGTACTTC.

The rearrangement uses TRBV14 and TRBJ1-1, with unresolved D. The germline V gene has CDR1 SGHDN and CDR2 FVKESK. The CDR3 has 13 amino acids. Trimming stripped 1 base from V and 6 bases from J, with 9 bases between. The CDR3 is CASSQVEEAEAFF. The CDR3 DNA is TGTGCCAGCAGCCAAGTGGAGGAAGCTGAAGCTTTCTTT.

CDR3 residues: CASTLRVRGPFGGGYTF. The CDR3 region has the DNA TGTGCCAGCACCCTTAGAGTCAGGGGGCCCTTCGGGGGTGGCTACACCTTC. The V call is TRBV13, the J call TRBJ1-2; 8 positions match TRBD1. Germline CDR1 is PRHDT and CDR2 is FYEKMQ (reference sequence). This CDR3 is built from 17 residues. V lost 7 bases, J lost 7 bases, and 20 bases stayed unmatched.

The chain couples TRBV2 to TRBJ1-1; 9 positions agree with TRBD1. V trimming: 6 bases; J trimming: 4 bases; junction bases outside the gene matches: 12. This CDR3 is 16 amino acids long. The V gene's germline CDR1 is SNHLY and CDR2 FYNNEI. CDR3 nucleotide sequence: TGTGCCAGCAGCAGCCAGGACAGGGGCCTGGGCACTGAAGCTTTCTTT. Protein sequence: CASSSQDRGLGTEAFF.

This chain connects TRBV18 to TRBJ1-1; a weak D match, TRBD1 (5 bases). V gave up 2 bases and J gave up 7 bases, with 11 bases separating them. CDR1 and CDR2 from the germline V gene are KGHSH and LQKENI. The CDR3 is made up of 13 amino acids. DNA for the CDR3: TGTGCCAGCTCACCATCCAGGGTTCTTGAAGCTTTCTTT. Amino acids: CASSPSRVLEAFF. Together with reference TRBV18 and TRBJ1-1, the CDR3 gives the full variable domain: NAGVMQNPRHLVRRRGQEARLRCSPMKGHSHVYWYRQLPEEGLKFMVYLQKENIIDESGMPKERFSAEFPKEGPSILRIQQVVRGDSAAYFCASSPSRVLEAFFGQGTRLTVV.

Only one count was recorded for this clone. The rearrangement links TRBV9 to TRBJ2-5; 16 nucleotides match TRBD2. The length of the CDR3 is 18 residues. Germline trimming cut 4 bases from V and 0 bases from J; bases unmatched to any gene: 6. Germline V CDR1 and CDR2: SGDLS, YYNGEE. CDR3 coding DNA: TGTGCCAGCAGCCCGGGGACTAGCGGGAGGGCGTACCAAGAGACCCAGTACTTC. It codes for CASSPGTSGRAYQETQYF.

The CDR3 loop reads CAISDGTSGSYEQYF. CDR3 DNA: TGTGCCATCAGTGACGGGACTAGCGGGAGCTACGAGCAGTACTTC. This rearrangement joins TRBV10-3 to TRBJ2-7; 14 bases agree with TRBD2. CDR1 and CDR2 from the germline V gene are ENHRY and SYGVKD. V shed 3 bases, J shed 3 bases, and the junction held 1 base outside the gene matches. This CDR3 comprises 15 residues.

This chain uses TRBV4-1 with TRBJ2-1, with a tentative D call TRBD2 (5 bases). This CDR3 region has 20 residues. V shed 0 bases and J shed 5 bases, with 26 bases lying between them. Germline CDR1 and CDR2: MGHRA and YSYEKL. The CDR3 coding sequence is TGCGCCAGCAGCCAAGATAACGGGCAGTTTTCTGTTGGGAGAAACAATGAGCAGTTCTTC. Protein product: CASSQDNGQFSVGRNNEQFF.

Remarks on this clone: The junction departs from germline at one end; a sequencing error may be responsible. This chain links TRBV5-1 with TRBJ2-7; 11 bases map to TRBD2. This CDR3 region has 14 residues. Germline loops: CDR1 SGHRS, CDR2 YFSETQ. In nucleotides, the CDR3 is TGCGCCAGCAGCTTCGGACTAGCGGGTTACGGGCAGTACTTC. The encoded protein is CASSFGLAGYGQYF.

The chain is built from TRBV28 and TRBJ2-3, with 10 bases aligning to TRBD2. The CDR3 is 17 residues long. Looked up from germline, CDR1 is MDHEN and CDR2 is SYDVKM. V shed 10 bases, J shed 1 base, and the junction held 14 bases outside the gene matches. CDR3 in DNA: TGTGCCAACCAGAGAGCTAGCGGGAGACCCGGCACAGATACGCAGTATTTT. Translated: CANQRASGRPGTDTQYF.

This chain uses TRBV21-1 with TRBJ2-5; the table's D call, TRBD2, has no DNA check behind it. TRBV21-1 is a listed pseudogene. CDR3 size: 14 residues. CDR3: CASRGTRNGETQYF. The CDR3 DNA reads TGTGCCAGCAGAGGGACTAGAAATGGAGAGACCCAGTACTTC.

This chain connects TRBV5-1 to TRBJ2-7, with 9 bases identical to TRBD2. V was pared by 0 bases and J by 2 bases, with 9 bases of the junction left unmatched. In germline, CDR1 is SGHRS, CDR2 YFSETQ. CDR3 length: 17 residues. The CDR3 protein is CASSLVGGRVRAYEQYF. Written as DNA, the CDR3 is TGCGCCAGCAGCTTGGTGGGCGGGAGGGTACGAGCCTACGAGCAGTACTTC.

The rearrangement joins TRBV5-1 to TRBJ1-5; 8 bases align to TRBD1. J lost 4 bases, V lost 4 bases, and 7 bases had no gene match. Germline V CDR1 and CDR2: SGHRS, YFSETQ. The CDR3 is made up of 15 amino acids. This CDR3 reads CASSPQGEVNQPQHF. The CDR3 region has the DNA TGCGCCAGCAGCCCACAGGGGGAAGTGAATCAGCCCCAGCATTTT.

The chain has TRBV11-2 and TRBJ2-7, with 7 bases identical to TRBD1. The V gene's germline CDR1 is SGHAT and CDR2 FQNNGV. The CDR3 is 13 residues long. V lost 5 bases, J lost 4 bases, and 5 bases stayed unmatched. The CDR3 DNA reads as TGTGCCAGCAGCCAAGGGGGCGTTTACGAGCAGTACTTC. Translation gives CASSQGGVYEQYF.

The gene calls are TRBV19 and TRBJ1-1; TRBD1 aligns across 7 bases. The CDR3 runs to 14 residues. The trim removed 6 bases at V and 6 bases at J, leaving 10 bases unmatched. Germline values: CDR1 LNHDA, CDR2 SQIVND (reference sequence). This CDR3 reads CASSPTGTGAEAFF. CDR3 coding DNA: TGTGCCAGTAGCCCGACAGGGACCGGGGCTGAAGCTTTCTTT. Combining the CDR3 with reference TRBV19 and TRBJ1-1 gives the whole variable domain DGGITQSPKYLFRKEGQNVTLSCEQNLNHDAMYWYRQDPGQGLRLIYYSQIVNDFQKGDIAEGYSVSREKKESFPLTVTSAQKNPTAFYLCASSPTGTGAEAFFGQGTRLTVV.

The genes are TRBV18 and TRBJ2-7; 11 positions agree with TRBD2. Trimming took 4 bases from V and 3 from J; bases not matched to a gene: 8. This CDR3 comprises 16 residues. Germline V gives CDR1 KGHSH, CDR2 LQKENI. For the CDR3, the DNA is TGTGCCAGCTCACTAGCCGGGACTAGCGGTCTCTACGAGCAGTACTTC. Translation gives CASSLAGTSGLYEQYF.

The CDR3 spells CASSPAGTRTQETQYF. The CDR3 DNA sequence: TGCGCCAGCAGCCCCGCGGGGACTAGGACCCAAGAGACCCAGTACTTC. The J gene is TRBJ2-5, the V gene TRBV4-1; TRBD2 aligns across 8 bases. Germline V gene data show CDR1 as MGHRA and CDR2 as YSYEKL. Losses at the gene ends were 4 bases for V and 1 base for J; bases not matched to a gene: 8. The CDR3 extends over 16 amino acids.